Below are 24 T cell receptor beta chains sequenced from a single sample in a study of beta chain features in type 1 diabetes. Expressed TCRB transcripts got sequenced, as all isolated RNA was reverse transcribed. Data came from immunoSEQ multiplex PCR; TCRdb stores just in-frame clones and leaves some out. The data contain around 160,000 clones, nearly 50% of them singletons. The sequencing sample was made of Tregs from blood. Receptors originate from a man aged 18 to 29 in good health.

The table lists this clone with a few counts. The rearrangement links TRBV5-4 to TRBJ2-1; 11 nucleotides line up with TRBD2. Per the germline V gene, CDR1 is SGHNT and CDR2 is YYREEE (reference sequence). The CDR3 covers 16 residues. Trimming cost V 0 bases and J 6 bases; bases outside gene matches: 5. The CDR3 is CASSLDLAGGGNEQFF. In DNA form, the CDR3 reads TGTGCCAGCAGCTTGGACCTAGCGGGAGGCGGCAATGAGCAGTTCTTC. Supplemented by reference TRBV5-4 and TRBJ2-1, the full variable domain reads ETGVTQSPTHLIKTRGQQVTLRCSSQSGHNTVSWYQQALGQGPQFIFQYYREEENGRGNFPPRFSGLQFPNYSSELNVNALELDDSALYLCASSLDLAGGGNEQFFGPGTRLTVL.

This rearrangement joins TRBV2 to TRBJ2-2; D possibly corresponds to TRBD1 (6 bases). The length of the CDR3 is 13 residues. Trimming pared 6 bases from V and 4 bases from J, leaving 9 bases between. The germline V gene encodes CDR1 SNHLY and CDR2 FYNNEI. The CDR3 is CASRGHSTGELFF. The CDR3 coding sequence is TGTGCCAGCAGGGGACATAGCACCGGGGAGCTGTTTTTT. The complete variable domain, with remaining parts taken from reference TRBV2 and TRBJ2-2, reads EPEVTQTPSHQVTQMGQEVILRCVPISNHLYFYWYRQILGQKVEFLVSFYNNEISEKSEIFDDQFSVERPDGSNFTLKIRSTKLEDSAMYFCASRGHSTGELFFGEGSRLTVL.

The genes are TRBV6-5 and TRBJ2-5; 10 nucleotides agree with TRBD2. The ends lost 5 bases at V and 2 bases at J; junction bases unmatched: 5. In germline, CDR1 is MNHEY, CDR2 SVGAGI. The CDR3 sequence is 15 residues long. CDR3 in amino acids: CASSPRLAGQETQYF. CDR3 DNA sequence: TGTGCCAGCAGTCCCCGACTAGCGGGTCAAGAGACCCAGTACTTC.

A few counts support this clone. The V gene is TRBV19, the J gene TRBJ2-7; D perhaps matches TRBD1 (5 bases). The V end was cut by 6 bases, the J end by 6 bases, with 15 bases between. Looked up from germline, CDR1 is LNHDA and CDR2 is SQIVND (reference sequence). The CDR3 sequence is 13 residues long. Here the CDR3 reads CASRRLDTGEQYF. The DNA for the CDR3 is TGTGCCAGTAGGCGGCTGGACACCGGCGAGCAGTACTTC.

This clone came up a few times. The V and J genes are TRBV7-9 and TRBJ2-7; 16 nucleotides agree with TRBD2. The V gene's germline CDR1 is SEHNR and CDR2 FQNEAQ (reference sequence). The V segment lost 5 bases and the J segment 3 bases; nucleotides outside the gene matches: 7. The CDR3 covers 17 residues. CDR3 residues: CASSRGLAGGPFYEQYF. Written as DNA, the CDR3 is TGTGCCAGCAGCCGGGGACTAGCGGGAGGGCCTTTCTACGAGCAGTACTTC.

A few counts support this clone. The chain combines TRBV7-9 with TRBJ2-7, with D tentatively TRBD1 (7 bases). Germline V gene sequence: CDR1 SEHNR, CDR2 FQNEAQ (reference sequence). V was clipped by 5 bases and J by 3 bases, with 17 bases between them. The CDR3 is 15 residues long. The CDR3 bases are TGTGCCAGCAGCCCCGACAGGGTCGGGAGCTACGAGCAGTACTTC. Its protein product is CASSPDRVGSYEQYF.

This clone was found a few times. The rearrangement uses TRBV9 and TRBJ2-1; 14 nucleotides match TRBD2. The CDR3 has 16 amino acids. Trimming cost V 3 bases and J 9 bases; bases outside gene matches: 8. Germline loops: CDR1 SGDLS, CDR2 YYNGEE. The DNA of the CDR3 is TGTGCCAGCAGCGAGACTAGCGGGAGGGCCTCCGGTGAGCAGTTCTTC. Translating it yields CASSETSGRASGEQFF.

The sample holds a few counts of this clone. J is TRBJ2-6 and V is TRBV7-2; TRBD1 matches 9 bases. Germline V gives CDR1 SGHTA, CDR2 FQGNSA. Trimming removed 1 base from V and 0 bases from J; junction bases left unmatched: 4. The CDR3 loop spans 18 amino acids. This CDR3 reads CASSLEGQGISGANVLTF. CDR3 in DNA: TGTGCCAGCAGCTTAGAGGGACAGGGAATCTCTGGGGCCAACGTCCTGACTTTC. Together with reference TRBV7-2 and TRBJ2-6, the CDR3 gives the full variable domain: GAGVSQSPSNKVTEKGKDVELRCDPISGHTALYWYRQSLGQGLEFLIYFQGNSAPDKSGLPSDRFSAERTGGSVSTLTIQRTQQEDSAVYLCASSLEGQGISGANVLTFGAGSRLTVL.

This chain uses TRBV6-6 with TRBJ2-1; D perhaps matches TRBD2 (5 bases). There are 11 residues in the CDR3. CDR1 is MNHNY, CDR2 SVGAGI, per germline (reference sequence). The V and J ends lost 4 bases and 12 bases respectively, with 10 bases between them. The CDR3 DNA reads TGTGCCAGCAGTTGGACTCTTGGGCAGTTCTTC. Translating it yields CASSWTLGQFF.

The CDR3 DNA reads TGTGCCATCAATAGGGTACAGGGCAACTATGGCTACACCTTC. Protein sequence: CAINRVQGNYGYTF. This chain joins TRBV10-3 and TRBJ1-2; D may be TRBD1 (6 bases). This CDR3 contains 14 residues. V lost 7 bases and J lost 2, with 14 bases in between. The V gene's germline CDR1 is ENHRY and CDR2 SYGVKD.

This rearrangement joins TRBV6-6 to TRBJ1-2; maybe TRBD1 (5 bases). CDR3 length: 14 residues. V lost 7 bases to trimming and J lost 3 bases, with 15 bases between them. The germline CDR1 and CDR2 sequences are MNHNY and SVGAGI (reference sequence). For the CDR3, the DNA is TGTGCCAGCATGCCGGAGGGGCGATACTATGGCTACACCTTC. It encodes CASMPEGRYYGYTF.

The J gene is TRBJ2-7, the V gene TRBV29-1; TRBD1 aligns across 9 bases. This CDR3 region has 13 residues. Germline CDR1 and CDR2: SQVTM and ANQGSEA. J lost 7 bases, V lost 1 base, and 5 bases had no gene match. The CDR3 DNA is TGCAGCGTTGAAGTCACAGGGGGCCTTGAGCAGTACTTC. Encoded protein: CSVEVTGGLEQYF.

The V and J genes are TRBV18 and TRBJ1-1; maybe TRBD1 (5 bases). V shed 1 base and J shed 3 bases, with 15 bases lying between them. CDR1 and CDR2 (germline): KGHSH, LQKENI. There are 16 residues in the CDR3. DNA of the CDR3: TGTGCCAGCTCACCACTTGGAGGGGCGCAGGACACTGAAGCTTTCTTT. It is translated as CASSPLGGAQDTEAFF.

This clone was seen only a few times. The chain joins TRBV18 to TRBJ1-1; 9 bases align to TRBD1. The CDR3 sequence is 17 residues long. The V segment lost 3 bases and the J segment 4 bases; nucleotides outside the gene matches: 12. Germline V gene lookup returns CDR1 KGHSH and CDR2 LQKENI. The CDR3 sequence is CASSPIEQGAWGTEAFF. As DNA, the CDR3 is TGTGCCAGCTCACCCATAGAACAGGGGGCGTGGGGCACTGAAGCTTTCTTT.

This clone was detected only a few times. V usage is TRBV2 and J usage is TRBJ2-3, with 12 bases aligning to TRBD2. The CDR3 consists of 15 residues. Germline CDR1 is SNHLY and CDR2 is FYNNEI. The J segment lost 5 bases and the V segment lost 2 bases, leaving 2 bases of the junction unmatched. The CDR3 loop is CASSELAGGQDTQYF. The CDR3 bases are TGTGCCAGCAGTGAACTAGCGGGGGGGCAAGATACGCAGTATTTT.

The rearrangement links TRBV27 to TRBJ1-6, with 7 bases fitting TRBD1. Germline V lookup: CDR1 MNHEY, CDR2 SMNVEV (reference sequence). The junction had 11 bases not matched to a gene; V was cut back by 6 bases and J by 12 bases. This CDR3 comprises 14 residues. CDR3 loop: CASSHDREVGPLHF. The CDR3 DNA reads TGTGCCAGCAGCCACGACAGGGAAGTCGGACCCCTCCACTTT.

The chain uses TRBV5-1 and TRBJ2-7; D is possibly TRBD1 (6 bases). This CDR3 is built from 13 residues. Germline CDR1 and CDR2: SGHRS and YFSETQ. V was clipped by 0 bases and J by 5 bases, with 9 bases between them. CDR3 region: CASSLDWGHEQYF. The CDR3 DNA is TGCGCCAGCAGCTTGGACTGGGGGCACGAGCAGTACTTC.

This chain links TRBV5-5 with TRBJ2-1; 10 nucleotides agree with TRBD2. V lost 6 bases to trimming and J lost 0 bases; unmatched junction nucleotides: 12. Germline CDR1 SGHKS, CDR2 YYEKEE (reference sequence). This CDR3 comprises 18 residues. This CDR3 reads CASKTSGYFASSYNEQFF. CDR3 bases: TGTGCCAGCAAGACTAGCGGGTATTTCGCAAGCTCCTACAATGAGCAGTTCTTC.

CDR3 DNA sequence: TGTGCCAGCAGCTTCAGGGGGCTGTTCTACGAGCAGTACTTC. Translation gives CASSFRGLFYEQYF. J is TRBJ2-7 and V is TRBV5-6, with 8 bases that match TRBD1. V gave up 2 bases and J gave up 3 bases; unmatched junction bases: 4. The CDR3 sequence is 14 residues long. Looked up from germline, CDR1 is SGHDT and CDR2 is YYEEEE.

This clone was seen more than once but under ten times. J is TRBJ2-3 and V is TRBV7-2; unclear D gene. CDR3 length: 12 amino acids. CDR1 and CDR2 (germline): SGHTA, FQGNSA. The germline V and J ends were trimmed by 2 bases and 5 bases, with 5 bases remaining between them. CDR3 DNA: TGTGCCAGCAGCTTATACAGAGATACGCAGTATTTT. Translating it yields CASSLYRDTQYF.

The chain recombines TRBV29-1 with TRBJ1-1; D unresolved. V gave up 3 bases and J gave up 4 bases, with 12 bases separating them. Looked up from germline, CDR1 is SQVTM and CDR2 is ANQGSEA. The CDR3 contains 13 residues. This CDR3 reads CSVELMGGTEAFF. Written as DNA, the CDR3 is TGCAGCGTTGAGTTAATGGGAGGCACTGAAGCTTTCTTT. Using reference TRBV29-1 and TRBJ1-1 for the parts outside the CDR3, the full variable domain is SAVISQKPSRDICQRGTSLTIQCQVDSQVTMMFWYRQQPGQSLTLIATANQGSEATYESGFVIDKFPISRPNLTFSTLTVSNMSPEDSSIYLCSVELMGGTEAFFGQGTRLTVV.

This chain connects TRBV5-4 to TRBJ2-7; 8 bases agree with TRBD1. CDR3 length: 18 residues. Germline V lookup: CDR1 SGHNT, CDR2 YYREEE (reference sequence). J lost 0 bases, V lost 0 bases, and 11 bases had no gene match. CDR3 sequence (DNA): TGTGCCAGCAGCTTGGGGACAGGGTTAACTCGTAGCTCCTACGAGCAGTACTTC. It is translated as CASSLGTGLTRSSYEQYF.

The chain carries TRBV4-1 and TRBJ2-3; TRBD2 aligns across 8 bases. Looked up from germline, CDR1 is MGHRA and CDR2 is YSYEKL. V lost 5 bases to trimming and J lost 0 bases; unmatched junction nucleotides: 4. The CDR3 covers 15 residues. The CDR3 loop is CASSLLAASTDTQYF. CDR3 nucleotide sequence: TGCGCCAGCAGCTTACTAGCGGCTAGCACAGATACGCAGTATTTT.

The chain is built from TRBV18 and TRBJ1-5; no firm D call. Germline CDR1 is KGHSH and CDR2 is LQKENI. V was trimmed by 6 bases and J by 5 bases, leaving 8 bases between them. The CDR3 length is 12 residues. The CDR3 sequence: CASSLADQPQHF. The CDR3 DNA reads TGTGCCAGCTCCTTGGCGGATCAGCCCCAGCATTTT.